This is a list of T cell receptor beta chains from one sample in a study of T-cell memory formation after mild COVID-19. TCRdb re-called the 5' RACE reads with MiXCR, one entry per CDR3 protein. The repertoire has some 120,000 distinct CDR3 sequences, about 5.9% of them found once; the top ten carry approximately 2.1%. Sequencing used PBMCs or a T cell subset sorted from them (not recorded which). The receptors come from an adult woman who had mild COVID-19 (a few samples of this study predate the infection). Cell type and time point are not known. Both conserved end residues are part of each CDR3. Fields, in order: J gene, D gene, CDR3 length, clone size, V gene, CDR3 DNA, CDR3 protein. A D gene is named only where the DNA matches it firmly. The size entry is marked missing in some rows and otherwise reads once, few, many or a size class.

>TRBJ2-3|TRBD2|16|many|TRBV12-3/TRBV12-4
TGTGCCAGCAGAACCGCGGGCGGGAGGAACACAGATACGCAGTATTTT
CASRTAGGRNTDTQYF
>TRBJ2-1|-|15|many|TRBV20-1
TGCAGTGCTCCTCGCCAACGGGGCCGAGAACATGAGCAGTTCTTC
CSAPRQRGREHEQFF
>TRBJ2-1|TRBD2|15|many|TRBV5-6
TGTGCCAGCGTAGCGGGACTACCCCCCTACAATGAGCAGTTCTTC
CASVAGLPPYNEQFF
>TRBJ1-1|-|13|few|TRBV9
TGTGCCAGCAGCCCCCGGACGACCACTGAAGCTTTCTTT
CASSPRTTTEAFF
>TRBJ2-3|TRBD2|17|few|TRBV5-1
TGCGCCAGCAGCTTGGCCGTCCGAGCGGGAGGAACAGATACGCAGTATTTT
CASSLAVRAGGTDTQYF
>TRBJ2-7|-|17|many|TRBV4-1
TGCGCCAGCAGCCAAGAGGCCCGGACAAAAGGCTCCTACGAGCAGTACTTC
CASSQEARTKGSYEQYF
>TRBJ2-6|-|16|-|TRBV6-5
TGTGCCAGCAGTTACTCGACGAGCTCTGGGGCCAACGTCCTGACTTTC
CASSYSTSSGANVLTF
>TRBJ1-3|-|15|-|TRBV20-1
TGCAGTGCTCACTCTGGGCAGGGAGGAGGAAACACCATATATTTT
CSAHSGQGGGNTIYF
>TRBJ2-6|-|17|few|TRBV5-6
TGTGCCAGCAGCTTGAAACCGGCGAGCTCTGGGGCCAACGTCCTGACTTTC
CASSLKPASSGANVLTF
>TRBJ2-2|-|15|-|TRBV27
TGTGCCAGCAGCGGTGGGATCTTAGCCCCCGGGGAGCTGTTTTTT
CASSGGILAPGELFF
>TRBJ1-6|TRBD1|17|-|TRBV5-1
TGCGCCAGCAGCTTGGAAGGGACAGGGGGCCCCCTAACACCCCTCCACTTT
CASSLEGTGGPLTPLHF
>TRBJ2-3|TRBD2|15|many|TRBV12-3/TRBV12-4
TGTGCCAGCAGTTCAGCGGGGGGCGTCACAGATACGCAGTATTTT
CASSSAGGVTDTQYF
>TRBJ2-1|TRBD2|14|many|TRBV7-9
TGTGCCAGCAAAGCGGGAGTGAACTACAATGAGCAGTTCTTC
CASKAGVNYNEQFF
>TRBJ2-1|TRBD2|17|-|TRBV7-8
TGTGCCAGCAGCTTAGCCCCCCCCACTAGCGGGACCAATGAGCAGTTCTTC
CASSLAPPTSGTNEQFF
>TRBJ2-7|-|13|-|TRBV28
TGTGCCAGCAGCCTCGGGCCAACCTACGAGCAGTACTTC
CASSLGPTYEQYF
>TRBJ2-7|TRBD2|14|-|TRBV20-1
TGCAGTGCTTGGTGGTCGACTAGCGGATACGAGCAGTACTTC
CSAWWSTSGYEQYF
>TRBJ1-2|TRBD1|14|-|TRBV6-1
TGTGCCAGCAGTGATGGGACAGAGGGGTATGGCTACACCTTC
CASSDGTEGYGYTF
>TRBJ1-5|TRBD1|14|many|TRBV7-8
TGTGCCAGCAGCTCGGACAGGGTAAATCAGCCCCAGCATTTT
CASSSDRVNQPQHF
>TRBJ2-7|TRBD1|16|many|TRBV7-6
TGTGCCAGCAGCTCCCCCGGGAGACAGGGGGCCTACGAGCAGTACTTC
CASSSPGRQGAYEQYF
>TRBJ2-7|TRBD2|14|few|TRBV7-2
TGTGCCAGCAGCTTAGGACGGCCGGGGGGCGAGCAGTACTTC
CASSLGRPGGEQYF
>TRBJ2-5|-|12|many|TRBV5-1
TGCGCCAGCAGCCTTACCCAAGAGACCCAGTACTTC
CASSLTQETQYF
>TRBJ1-2|-|15|many|TRBV5-1
TGCGCCAGCAGCTGGTCGGGGGGCGACCCTCGGGGCTACACCTTC
CASSWSGGDPRGYTF
>TRBJ2-5|-|13|-|TRBV2
TGTGCCAGCGGAAAAGCGAGAGGGGAGACCCAGTACTTC
CASGKARGETQYF
>TRBJ2-3|-|15|few|TRBV12-3/TRBV12-4
TGTGCCAGCAGTTTTGAAGTTTGGCGGACAGATACGCAGTATTTT
CASSFEVWRTDTQYF
>TRBJ2-1|-|10|few|TRBV6-6
TGTGCCAGCAACAGGAATGAGCAGTTCTTC
CASNRNEQFF
>TRBJ2-1|TRBD1|15|-|TRBV29-1
TGCAGCGTTGAACATGACAGGGGGCTTGGGAATGAGCAGTTCTTC
CSVEHDRGLGNEQFF
>TRBJ2-7|-|13|many|TRBV18
TGTGCCAGCTCACCCATGCAGGGGACCGAGCAGTACTTC
CASSPMQGTEQYF
>TRBJ2-5|-|15|few|TRBV5-6
TGTGCCAGCAGCTTGACCCCAGGGGTCAGGGAGACCCAGTACTTC
CASSLTPGVRETQYF
>TRBJ2-5|TRBD2|16|-|TRBV20-1
TGCAGTGCAGCAGGGACTAGCGGGAGGGCCCGGGAGACCCAGTACTTC
CSAAGTSGRARETQYF
>TRBJ1-1|-|14|many|TRBV7-9
TGTGCCAGCAGCTTAATGTTGTTCGGCCCTGAAGCTTTCTTT
CASSLMLFGPEAFF
>TRBJ2-3|TRBD2|15|many|TRBV20-1
TGCAGTGCTAGGGGAACTAGCGGGAGTTGGTATACGCAGTATTTT
CSARGTSGSWYTQYF
>TRBJ2-1|-|18|few|TRBV7-6
TGTGCCAGCAGCTTAGGACCCCTGGGGGGTAACTACTACAATGAGCAGTTCTTC
CASSLGPLGGNYYNEQFF
>TRBJ1-1|-|14|-|TRBV5-1
TGCGCCAGCAGCCAGGGTTACCAAAACACTGAAGCTTTCTTT
CASSQGYQNTEAFF
>TRBJ1-2|-|13|few|TRBV6-2/TRBV6-3
TGTGCCAGCAGTAACGGACAACTGCGAGGCTACACCTTC
CASSNGQLRGYTF
>TRBJ1-4|TRBD1|13|many|TRBV29-1
TGCAGCGTCGTCGGGACAGGGGACGAAAAACTGTTTTTT
CSVVGTGDEKLFF
>TRBJ2-3|-|14|many|TRBV29-1
TGCAGCGTTGATTTGAGACAGAGCACAGATACGCAGTATTTT
CSVDLRQSTDTQYF
>TRBJ2-7|-|13|-|TRBV4-1
TGCGCCAGCAGCCAAGGAGGCGGATACGAGCAGTACTTC
CASSQGGGYEQYF
>TRBJ1-1|-|14|-|TRBV24-1
TGTGCCACCAGTGATGACAGTGGGGTCACTGAAGCTTTCTTT
CATSDDSGVTEAFF
>TRBJ1-2|-|16|-|TRBV4-3
TGCGCCAGCAGCCTCCACGGGGGGGTCGACCGTGGCGGCTACACCTTC
CASSLHGGVDRGGYTF
>TRBJ1-3|-|11|many|TRBV10-3
TGTGCCATCTCCCGGGGGGACACCATATATTTT
CAISRGDTIYF
>TRBJ1-3|-|15|-|TRBV12-3/TRBV12-4
TGTGCCAGCAGACCCTTGGGGAGCTCTGGAAACACCATATATTTT
CASRPLGSSGNTIYF
>TRBJ2-1|-|16|-|TRBV7-2
TGTGCCAGCAGCTTTCATTCTACGAGCTCCTACAATGAGCAGTTCTTC
CASSFHSTSSYNEQFF
>TRBJ2-7|-|12|many|TRBV10-3
TGTGCCATCAGTGAGTCGAACTACGAGCAGTACTTC
CAISESNYEQYF
>TRBJ2-7|TRBD1|14|many|TRBV12-3/TRBV12-4
TGTGCCAGCAGGCCTACAGGGGGCCACTACGAGCAGTACTTC
CASRPTGGHYEQYF
>TRBJ1-1|-|15|-|TRBV11-3
TGTGCCAGCAGCTTAGATGGTCCCCAGAACACTGAAGCTTTCTTT
CASSLDGPQNTEAFF
>TRBJ1-3|-|14|-|TRBV7-9
TGTGCCAGCAATTCCCAGTCCTTCGGAAACACCATATATTTT
CASNSQSFGNTIYF
>TRBJ2-7|TRBD2|13|many|TRBV7-2
TGTGCCAGTAAGCTAGCGGGAGGGTACGAGCAGTACTTC
CASKLAGGYEQYF
>TRBJ2-3|-|12|-|TRBV12-3/TRBV12-4
TGTGCCAGCAGTACCGGACGGGATACGCAGTATTTT
CASSTGRDTQYF
>TRBJ2-3|-|11|few|TRBV24-1
TGTGCCACCAGACTCACAGATACGCAGTATTTT
CATRLTDTQYF
>TRBJ1-3|-|16|many|TRBV5-1
TGCGCCAGCAGGGAGGGGTCCTCAACGTCAGGAAACACCATATATTTT
CASREGSSTSGNTIYF
>TRBJ2-1|TRBD2|15|few|TRBV2
TGTGCCAGCAGTGATCAAGCGGGGGTCTACAATGAGCAGTTCTTC
CASSDQAGVYNEQFF
>TRBJ2-1|-|16|many|TRBV5-1
TGCGCCAGCAGTAAAGAGCGGGGTCCCGCAGGGGATGAGCAGTTCTTC
CASSKERGPAGDEQFF